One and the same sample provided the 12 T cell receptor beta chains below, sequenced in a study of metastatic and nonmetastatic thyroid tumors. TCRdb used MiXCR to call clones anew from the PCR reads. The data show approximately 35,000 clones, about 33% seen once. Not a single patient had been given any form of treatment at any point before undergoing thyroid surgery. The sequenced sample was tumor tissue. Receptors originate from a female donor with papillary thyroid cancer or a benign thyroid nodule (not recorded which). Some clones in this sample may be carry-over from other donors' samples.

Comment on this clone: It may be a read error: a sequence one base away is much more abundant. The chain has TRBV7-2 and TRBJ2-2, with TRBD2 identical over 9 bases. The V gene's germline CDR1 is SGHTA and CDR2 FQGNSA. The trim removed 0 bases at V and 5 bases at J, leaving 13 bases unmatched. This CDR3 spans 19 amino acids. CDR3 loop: CASSLASGGPAGGTGELFF. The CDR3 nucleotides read TGTGCCAGCAGCTTAGCCAGCGGTGGACCAGCGGGGGGTACCGGGGAGCTGTTTTTT.

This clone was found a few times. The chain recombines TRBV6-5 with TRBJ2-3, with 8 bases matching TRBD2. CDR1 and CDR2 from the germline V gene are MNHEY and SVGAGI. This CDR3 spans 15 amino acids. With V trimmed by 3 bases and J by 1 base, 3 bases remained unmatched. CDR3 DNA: TGTGCCAGCAGTTATTCACTAGCGGGCACAGATACGCAGTATTTT. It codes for CASSYSLAGTDTQYF.

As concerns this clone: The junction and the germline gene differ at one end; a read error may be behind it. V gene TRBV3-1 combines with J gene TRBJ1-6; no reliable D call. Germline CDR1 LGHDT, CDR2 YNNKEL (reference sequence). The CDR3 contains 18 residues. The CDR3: CANSQDSGLGSYNSPLHF. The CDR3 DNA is TGTGCCAACAGCCAAGATAGTGGGTTAGGCTCCTATAATTCACCCCTCCACTTT.

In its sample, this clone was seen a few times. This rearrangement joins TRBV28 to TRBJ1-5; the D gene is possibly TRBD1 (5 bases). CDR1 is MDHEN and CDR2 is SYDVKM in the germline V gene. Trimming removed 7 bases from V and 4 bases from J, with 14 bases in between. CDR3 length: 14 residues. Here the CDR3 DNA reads TGTGCCAGCAACTCCCTTGGGGGGAATCAGCCCCAGCATTTT. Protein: CASNSLGGNQPQHF.

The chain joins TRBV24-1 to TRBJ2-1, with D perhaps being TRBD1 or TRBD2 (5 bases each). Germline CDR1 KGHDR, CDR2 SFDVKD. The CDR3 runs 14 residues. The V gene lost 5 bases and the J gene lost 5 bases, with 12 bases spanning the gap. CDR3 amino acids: CATSVAGTHNEQFF. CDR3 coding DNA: TGTGCCACCAGTGTGGCAGGGACCCACAATGAGCAGTTCTTC.

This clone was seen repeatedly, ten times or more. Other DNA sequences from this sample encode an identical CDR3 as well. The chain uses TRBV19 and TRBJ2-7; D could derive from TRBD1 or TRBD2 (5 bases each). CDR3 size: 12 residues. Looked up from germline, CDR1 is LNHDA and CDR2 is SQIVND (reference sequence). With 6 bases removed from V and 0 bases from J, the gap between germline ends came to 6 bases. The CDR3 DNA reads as TGTGCCAGTAGGGGGGACTCCTACGAGCAGTACTTC. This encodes CASRGDSYEQYF.

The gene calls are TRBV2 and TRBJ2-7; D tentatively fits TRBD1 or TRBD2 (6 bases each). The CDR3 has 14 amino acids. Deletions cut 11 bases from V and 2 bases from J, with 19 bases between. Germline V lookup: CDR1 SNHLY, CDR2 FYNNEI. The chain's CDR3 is CAVGGSGGPYEQYF. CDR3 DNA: TGTGCCGTTGGGGGCAGCGGAGGGCCCTACGAGCAGTACTTC.

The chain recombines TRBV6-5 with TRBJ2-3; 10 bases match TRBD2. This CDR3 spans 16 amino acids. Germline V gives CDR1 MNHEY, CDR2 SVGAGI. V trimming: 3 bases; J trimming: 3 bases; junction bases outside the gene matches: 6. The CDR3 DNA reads TGTGCCAGCAGTTATTCTAGCGGGAGTATGACAGATACGCAGTATTTT. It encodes CASSYSSGSMTDTQYF.

The CDR3 region is CASSLGSGTYNEQFF. The CDR3 nucleotides are TGCGCCAGCAGCTTGGGTAGCGGAACATACAATGAGCAGTTCTTC. The chain links TRBV5-1 to TRBJ2-1, with D tentatively TRBD2 (6 bases). In germline, CDR1 is SGHRS, CDR2 YFSETQ. With 0 bases removed from V and 4 bases from J, the gap between germline ends came to 11 bases. This CDR3 is 15 amino acids long.

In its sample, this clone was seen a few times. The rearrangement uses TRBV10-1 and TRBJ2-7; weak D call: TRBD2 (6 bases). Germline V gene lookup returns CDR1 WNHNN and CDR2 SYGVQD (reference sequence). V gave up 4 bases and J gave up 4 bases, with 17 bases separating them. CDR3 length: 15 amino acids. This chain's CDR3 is CASSGFVSGQYEQYF. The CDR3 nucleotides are TGCGCCAGCAGTGGGTTTGTTAGCGGCCAATACGAGCAGTACTTC.

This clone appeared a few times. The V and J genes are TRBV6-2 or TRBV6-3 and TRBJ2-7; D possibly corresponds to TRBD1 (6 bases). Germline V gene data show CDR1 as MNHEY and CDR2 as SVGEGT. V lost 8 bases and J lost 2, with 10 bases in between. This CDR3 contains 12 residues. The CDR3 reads CASLGQTYEQYF. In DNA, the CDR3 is TGTGCCAGCCTAGGACAGACCTACGAGCAGTACTTC.

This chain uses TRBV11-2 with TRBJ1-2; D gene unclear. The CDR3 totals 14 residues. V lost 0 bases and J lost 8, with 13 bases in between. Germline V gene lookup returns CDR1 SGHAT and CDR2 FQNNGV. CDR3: CASSLDLQTWGYTF. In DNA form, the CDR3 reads TGTGCCAGCAGCTTAGACCTGCAAACCTGGGGCTACACCTTC.